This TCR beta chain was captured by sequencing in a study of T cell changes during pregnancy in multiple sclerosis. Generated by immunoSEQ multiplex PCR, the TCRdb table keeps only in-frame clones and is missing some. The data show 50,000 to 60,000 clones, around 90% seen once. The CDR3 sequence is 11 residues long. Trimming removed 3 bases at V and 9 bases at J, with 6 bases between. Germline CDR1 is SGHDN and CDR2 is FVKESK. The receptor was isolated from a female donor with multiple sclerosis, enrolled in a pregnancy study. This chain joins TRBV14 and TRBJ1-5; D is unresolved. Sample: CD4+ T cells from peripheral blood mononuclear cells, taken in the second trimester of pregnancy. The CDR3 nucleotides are TGTGCCAGCAGCCACGGAGGGCCCCAGCATTTT. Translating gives CASSHGGPQHF.